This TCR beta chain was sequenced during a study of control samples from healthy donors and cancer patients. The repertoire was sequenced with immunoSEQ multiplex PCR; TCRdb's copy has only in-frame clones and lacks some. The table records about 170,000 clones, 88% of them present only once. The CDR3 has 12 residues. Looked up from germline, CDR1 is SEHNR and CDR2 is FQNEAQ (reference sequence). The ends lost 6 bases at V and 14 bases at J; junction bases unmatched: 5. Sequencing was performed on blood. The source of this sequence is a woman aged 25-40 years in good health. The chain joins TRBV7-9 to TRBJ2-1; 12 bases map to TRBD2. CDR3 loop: CASRPTSGGEFF. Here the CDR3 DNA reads TGTGCCAGCAGGCCGACTAGCGGGGGAGAGTTCTTC.